In this sample, the clone carrying this T cell receptor (beta chain) turned up once. Its antigen is not known. With 7 bases removed from V and 3 bases from J, the gap between germline ends came to 11 bases. CDR3 length: 13 amino acids. CDR1 is SGHAT and CDR2 is FQDESV in the germline V gene (reference sequence). The data stem from a study of blood T cells in healthy people across ages. Notes on the study in general: With age, beta diversity per million T cells declined roughly linearly, significantly by roughly 40.

Together with a sample-barcoded 5' primer, a J-beta primer mix was included in a second PCR lasting about 7 to 12 cycles. The study obtained at least 2.5 million CDR3-containing paired-end reads from every sample. TCRdb reanalysed the 5' RACE reads using MiXCR and keeps one entry per CDR3 protein. The sample lists around 1,700,000 distinct CDR3 sequences; 25% to 30% were seen once. The chain recombines TRBV11-1 with TRBJ2-3; D gene uncertain. This sequence was found in a woman in her thirties in good health. Specimen: blood. The CDR3 DNA is TGTGCCAGCAACTTTTTAAGAACAGATACGCAGTATTTT. Protein: CASNFLRTDTQYF.